Detailed here is one TCR beta chain. This entry is derived from a study of PD-L1 blockade in urothelial cancer. Time point meaning: pretreatment peripheral blood. Clones were read by immunoSEQ multiplex PCR, and TCRdb kept only the in-frame ones, dropping some. This sample has under 50,000 clones, with 75% to 85% found just once. Germline CDR1 is DFQATT and CDR2 is SNEGSKA (reference sequence). V was clipped by 3 bases and J by 7 bases, with 9 bases between them. The CDR3 covers 11 residues. The chain has TRBV20-1 and TRBJ1-1; D ambiguous. Sequencing was performed on PBMCs, taken around atezolizumab (anti-PD-L1) treatment. The origin of this receptor is a man aged 50-59 years with urothelial cancer. The CDR3 sequence: CSASGGHEAFF. The CDR3, as DNA: TGCAGTGCTAGCGGAGGCCATGAAGCTTTCTTT.